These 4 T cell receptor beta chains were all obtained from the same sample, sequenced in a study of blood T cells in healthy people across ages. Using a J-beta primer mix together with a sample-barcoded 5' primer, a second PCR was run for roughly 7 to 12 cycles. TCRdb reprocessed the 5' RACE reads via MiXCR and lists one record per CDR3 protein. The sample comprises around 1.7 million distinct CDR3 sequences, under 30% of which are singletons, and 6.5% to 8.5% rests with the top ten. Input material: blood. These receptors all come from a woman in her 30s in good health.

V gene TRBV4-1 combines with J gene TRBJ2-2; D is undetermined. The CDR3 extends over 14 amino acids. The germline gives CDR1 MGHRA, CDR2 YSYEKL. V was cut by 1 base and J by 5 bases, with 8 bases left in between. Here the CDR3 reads CASSQGELTGELFF. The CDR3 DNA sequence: TGCGCCAGCAGCCAAGGGGAACTGACCGGGGAGCTGTTTTTT.

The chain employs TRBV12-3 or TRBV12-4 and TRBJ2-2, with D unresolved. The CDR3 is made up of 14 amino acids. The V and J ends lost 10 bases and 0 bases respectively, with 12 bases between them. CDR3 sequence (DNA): TGTGCCATGCAGGACCGCGCGAACACCGGGGAGCTGTTTTTT. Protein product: CAMQDRANTGELFF.

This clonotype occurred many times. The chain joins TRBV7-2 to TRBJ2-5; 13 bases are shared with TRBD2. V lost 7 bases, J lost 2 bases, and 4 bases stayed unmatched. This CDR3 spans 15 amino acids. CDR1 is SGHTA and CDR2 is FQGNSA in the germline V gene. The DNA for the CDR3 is TGTGCCAGCACCGGGACTAGCGGGAAACAAGAGACCCAGTACTTC. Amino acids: CASTGTSGKQETQYF.

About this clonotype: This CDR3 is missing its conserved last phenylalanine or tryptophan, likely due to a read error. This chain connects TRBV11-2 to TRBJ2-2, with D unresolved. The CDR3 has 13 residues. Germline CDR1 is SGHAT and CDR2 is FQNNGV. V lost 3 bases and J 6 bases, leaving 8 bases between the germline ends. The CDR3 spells CASSFGESGELFC. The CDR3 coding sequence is TGTGCCAGCAGCTTTGGAGAGTCCGGGGAGCTGTTTTGT.